This note documents a single TCR beta chain sequence. The antigen is unknown. This CDR3 comprises 15 residues. Germline V gene data show CDR1 as MDHEN and CDR2 as SYDVKM. The V and J ends lost 6 bases and 4 bases respectively, with 16 bases between them. This sample stems from a study of lymphopenia after photon versus proton radiotherapy. General study points: Post-nadir TCR diversity decline inversely tracked overall survival among those who died. After lymphocyte nadir, photon-treated repertoires showed oligoclonal expansion, especially CD8+ Temra.

The protocol was immunoSEQ multiplex PCR, while the TCRdb copy is restricted to in-frame clones and leaves out a portion. Among tens of thousands of clones listed, about 94% were seen once. The rearrangement links TRBV28 to TRBJ1-5; D is ambiguous. The source was peripheral blood, collected from a patient treated with photon-based radiotherapy. The TCR originated in a man in his sixties with cholangiocarcinoma. The DNA of the CDR3 is TGTGCCAGCAGCCTCCCCAGCTCTGGGAATCAGCCCCAGCATTTT. This codes for CASSLPSSGNQPQHF.